This T cell receptor (beta chain) comes out of a study of T cell responses to AZD1222 COVID-19 vaccine. V lost 2 bases and J lost 6, with 15 bases in between. The CDR3 spans 14 residues. Germline V gene lookup returns CDR1 SGDLS and CDR2 YYNGEE. TCRdb keeps only in-frame clones here, not all; method: immunoSEQ multiplex PCR. The table has 90,000 to 100,000 clones, less than 85% seen once. The sequence was obtained from an adult who received the AZD1222 COVID-19 vaccine. The source was peripheral blood, collected 28 days after the second AZD1222 dose. The V and J genes are TRBV9 and TRBJ2-7, with D unclear. CDR3 sequence reads: CASSVTVGRVEQYF. CDR3 bases: TGTGCCAGCAGCGTTACGGTAGGACGGGTCGAGCAGTACTTC.